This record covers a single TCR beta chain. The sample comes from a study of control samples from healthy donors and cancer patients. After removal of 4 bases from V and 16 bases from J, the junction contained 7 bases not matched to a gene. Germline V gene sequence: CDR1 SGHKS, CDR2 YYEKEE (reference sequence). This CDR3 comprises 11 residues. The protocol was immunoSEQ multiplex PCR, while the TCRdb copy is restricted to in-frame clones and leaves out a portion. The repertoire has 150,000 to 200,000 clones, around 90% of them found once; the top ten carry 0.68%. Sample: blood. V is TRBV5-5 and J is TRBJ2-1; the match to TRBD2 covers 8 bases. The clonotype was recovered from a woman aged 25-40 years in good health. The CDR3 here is CASSEPGLVFF. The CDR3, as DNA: TGTGCCAGCAGCGAACCGGGACTAGTTTTCTTC.